This is a list of T cell receptor beta chains from one sample in a study of shared clonotypes between healthy human individuals. Profiled with immunoSEQ multiplex PCR; TCRdb holds only in-frame clones, not every one. The profile shows around 1.5 million clones, 98% of them singletons. Input material: naive CD4+ T cells sorted from blood. Every receptor here comes from a man aged 30-40 years in good health. Both conserved end residues are part of each CDR3. The order of the fields is J gene, V gene, D gene, clone size, CDR3 DNA, CDR3 protein. A D gene is named only where the DNA matches it firmly. Some rows have no size entry. The others give once, few or many, or a class for an expanded clone.

TRBJ1-1,TRBV20-1,.,.,TGCAGTGCAAGGGGGATTGAAGCTTTCTTT,CSARGIEAFF
TRBJ2-1,TRBV7-9,.,once,TGTGCCAGCAGCGCAAAGGACTTCTACAATGAGCAGTTCTTC,CASSAKDFYNEQFF
TRBJ2-2,TRBV5-1,.,.,TGCGCCAGCAGCCTATCTCCGGGAGGGGGCTCAATCGGGGAGCTGTTTTTT,CASSLSPGGGSIGELFF
TRBJ1-4,TRBV11-2,.,.,TGTGCCAGCAGCCCTCGGAGGAGCCGTAATGAAAAACTGTTTTTT,CASSPRRSRNEKLFF
TRBJ1-5,TRBV5-6,.,.,TGTGCCAGCAGCTGGGGAAATCAGCCCCAGCATTTT,CASSWGNQPQHF
TRBJ1-1,TRBV7-9,.,.,TGTGCCAGCAGCTTAAACGGTGGTACTGAAGCTTTCTTT,CASSLNGGTEAFF
TRBJ2-3,TRBV19,.,.,TGTGCCAGTAGTAGAACAGGGAGGGGTGATACGCAGTATTTT,CASSRTGRGDTQYF
TRBJ2-1,TRBV5-5,.,.,TGTGCCACGTCGGCCATGAGCAACAATGAGCAGTTCTTC,CATSAMSNNEQFF
TRBJ1-1,TRBV5-1,.,.,TGCGCCAGCAGCTTGGAGCTCGGCACTGAAGCTTTCTTT,CASSLELGTEAFF
TRBJ2-5,TRBV5-1,TRBD1,.,TGCGCCAGCAGCTTGGGTGGACAGGGGTTAATATTGACCCAGTACTTC,CASSLGGQGLILTQYF
TRBJ2-3,TRBV9,TRBD1,.,TGTGCCAGCAGCGTAGTTGGGACAGGGGCAGATACGCAGTATTTT,CASSVVGTGADTQYF
TRBJ1-5,TRBV25-1,TRBD1,once,TGTGCCAGCAGTGAACCGGGACAGGGGCCCCCTCTCCCACAGCCCCAGCATTTT,CASSEPGQGPPLPQPQHF
TRBJ2-7,TRBV7-3,.,.,TGTGCCAGCAGCTTAAAAGGTCGTGGATACGAGCAGTACTTC,CASSLKGRGYEQYF
TRBJ2-3,TRBV2,.,.,TGTGCCAGCACCATCCGGGACGGAAGCACAGATACGCAGTATTTT,CASTIRDGSTDTQYF
TRBJ1-1,TRBV14,TRBD1,.,TGTGCCAGCAGCCAAGAGGCAGGGGGGATGAACACTGAAGCTTTCTTT,CASSQEAGGMNTEAFF
TRBJ2-7,TRBV6-5,.,.,TGTGCCAGCAGCCCGGGACCCTTAGGAACTCGGGAGCAGTACTTC,CASSPGPLGTREQYF
TRBJ2-2,TRBV7-7,TRBD2,.,TGTGCTAGCAGCCGACTAGCGGGAGGGTCCACCGGGGAGCTGTTTTTT,CASSRLAGGSTGELFF
TRBJ1-1,TRBV28,.,.,TGTGCCAGCAGTTCCTCCCCCCGGAGCTGGACTGAAGCTTTCTTT,CASSSSPRSWTEAFF
TRBJ1-4,TRBV5-1,.,once,TGCGCCAGCAGCTTCGGAGGTGCTAATGAAAAACTGTTTTTT,CASSFGGANEKLFF
TRBJ2-2,TRBV18,.,once,TGTGCCAGCTCACCACTTGCAGGACAGTGGGGCGCCGGGGAGCTGTTTTTT,CASSPLAGQWGAGELFF
TRBJ2-7,TRBV7-9,TRBD1,.,TGTGCCAGCAGCCCGACAGGGGTCTCCTACGAGCAGTACTTC,CASSPTGVSYEQYF
TRBJ2-1,TRBV27,TRBD1,once,TGTGCCAGCAGTTGGGTACAGGGGGTTAATGAGCAGTTCTTC,CASSWVQGVNEQFF
TRBJ2-2,TRBV2,.,.,TGTGCCAGCATTCTAAGGGCGGGACAGAAAGAGCTGTTTTTT,CASILRAGQKELFF
TRBJ2-7,TRBV29-1,TRBD1,.,TGCAGCGTTTTATACAGGGGGACCTACGAGCAGTACTTC,CSVLYRGTYEQYF
TRBJ2-7,TRBV11-2,.,.,TGTGCCAGCAGCTTAGCGCGCTACGAGCAGTACTTC,CASSLARYEQYF
TRBJ2-7,TRBV6-1,.,.,TGTGCCAGCAGTGAATGGGGGTACGAGCAGTACTTC,CASSEWGYEQYF
TRBJ1-5,TRBV30,.,.,TGTGCCTGGAGAGGAGGGATCCTTCAGCCCCAGCATTTT,CAWRGGILQPQHF
TRBJ2-7,TRBV5-5,TRBD1,.,TGTGCCAGCAGGGCTGGACAGGCCTACGAGCAGTACTTC,CASRAGQAYEQYF
TRBJ1-3,TRBV18,.,once,TGTGCCAGCTCACAAGACACTGGAAACACCATATATTTT,CASSQDTGNTIYF
TRBJ2-7,TRBV18,TRBD1,.,TGTGCCAGCTCACCACCCTCGGGACAGGGGGCGTTTCTCGAGCAGTACTTC,CASSPPSGQGAFLEQYF
TRBJ2-7,TRBV27,.,.,TGTGCCAGCAGTTTATCTGGCTCCTACGAGCAGTACTTC,CASSLSGSYEQYF
TRBJ1-5,TRBV7-9,.,.,TGTGCCAGCAGCTTAGTGGGAGGGAATCAGCCCCAGCATTTT,CASSLVGGNQPQHF
TRBJ2-1,TRBV4-1,TRBD2,.,TGCGCCAGCCAAGAACGGGCTAGCGGGAGTTATGAGCAGTTCTTC,CASQERASGSYEQFF
TRBJ2-7,TRBV4-3,TRBD1,.,TGCGCCAGCAGCCAAGATCCAATCCCGGGACAGATAACCTTCAAGCAGTACTTC,CASSQDPIPGQITFKQYF
TRBJ2-7,TRBV7-9,TRBD1,.,TGTGCCAGCAGCTTAGGTCCCTTGGACAGGACCTACGAGCAGTACTTC,CASSLGPLDRTYEQYF
TRBJ2-3,TRBV5-1,.,.,TGCGCCAGCAGCTTGAGGGCGGGAACTAGCACAGATACGCAGTATTTT,CASSLRAGTSTDTQYF
TRBJ2-1,TRBV6-5,.,.,TGTGCCAGCACCTTGGGGGTCGGGACCTCCAATGAGCAGTTCTTC,CASTLGVGTSNEQFF
TRBJ2-7,TRBV7-9,TRBD2,.,TGTGCCAGCAGCGAAGCACTAGCGGGAGTGGGGGCCTACGAGCAGTACTTC,CASSEALAGVGAYEQYF
TRBJ2-7,TRBV7-9,TRBD2,.,TGTGCCAGCAGCTTTCCTAGCGGGAGCGTTAGCTCCTACGAGCAGTACTTC,CASSFPSGSVSSYEQYF
TRBJ2-7,TRBV13,TRBD2,.,TGTGCCAGCAGCGGACTAGCGGGTCAATCGCTTCTATACGAGCAGTACTTC,CASSGLAGQSLLYEQYF
TRBJ2-7,TRBV18,.,.,TGTGCCAGCTCACCAGCTCAGGGAAGCGAGCAGTACTTC,CASSPAQGSEQYF
TRBJ2-5,TRBV5-6,TRBD2,.,TGTGCCAGCAGCTTCTTGTCTAGCGGGAGTGAAAAGACCCAGTACTTC,CASSFLSSGSEKTQYF
TRBJ2-1,TRBV11-1,.,.,TGTGCCAGCAGTCCGAAGTTGCATCGGCAGTTCTTC,CASSPKLHRQFF
TRBJ2-7,TRBV4-2,.,.,TGTGCCAGCAGCCGGGGGCAACCGGCCTACGAGCAGTACTTC,CASSRGQPAYEQYF
TRBJ1-2,TRBV9,TRBD1,.,TGTGCCAGCAGCGCCTTAGGACAGGGCTATGGCTACACCTTC,CASSALGQGYGYTF
TRBJ1-2,TRBV6-6,.,.,TGTGCCAGCAGTCTCGTGGTAGCTGGTCCGGGCTATGGCTACACCTTC,CASSLVVAGPGYGYTF
TRBJ2-1,TRBV14,TRBD2,.,TGTGCCAGCAGTCCAACGCTAGCGGGAGTCTACAATGAGCAGTTCTTC,CASSPTLAGVYNEQFF
TRBJ2-2,TRBV27,.,.,TGTGCCAGCAGTACTCTCGGGGACACCGGGGAGCTGTTTTTT,CASSTLGDTGELFF
TRBJ2-7,TRBV28,.,.,TGTGCCAGCAGTTTGGAGGCACTACGCCCCTACGAGCAGTACTTC,CASSLEALRPYEQYF
TRBJ1-5,TRBV7-9,.,.,TGTGCCAGCAGCTTAAGGGAGGATCAGCCCCAGCATTTT,CASSLREDQPQHF
TRBJ2-1,TRBV7-3,TRBD2,.,TGTGCCAGCAGCCGGGTGGGCGGGAGTAATGAGCAGTTCTTC,CASSRVGGSNEQFF
TRBJ2-1,TRBV28,.,.,TGTGCCAGCACGGGGGGCGCCTACAATGAGCAGTTCTTC,CASTGGAYNEQFF
TRBJ2-2,TRBV27,TRBD2,.,TGTGCCAGCAGTCGACTACCTCTAGCGGGAGTTACCGGGGAGCTGTTTTTT,CASSRLPLAGVTGELFF
TRBJ2-7,TRBV18,.,.,TGTGCCAGCTCACTAGTGGACGGTAGCAACTACGAGCAGTACTTC,CASSLVDGSNYEQYF
TRBJ2-3,TRBV15,.,.,TGTGCCACCAGCAGAGGGGACCTGGGGGGACCCACAGATACGCAGTATTTT,CATSRGDLGGPTDTQYF